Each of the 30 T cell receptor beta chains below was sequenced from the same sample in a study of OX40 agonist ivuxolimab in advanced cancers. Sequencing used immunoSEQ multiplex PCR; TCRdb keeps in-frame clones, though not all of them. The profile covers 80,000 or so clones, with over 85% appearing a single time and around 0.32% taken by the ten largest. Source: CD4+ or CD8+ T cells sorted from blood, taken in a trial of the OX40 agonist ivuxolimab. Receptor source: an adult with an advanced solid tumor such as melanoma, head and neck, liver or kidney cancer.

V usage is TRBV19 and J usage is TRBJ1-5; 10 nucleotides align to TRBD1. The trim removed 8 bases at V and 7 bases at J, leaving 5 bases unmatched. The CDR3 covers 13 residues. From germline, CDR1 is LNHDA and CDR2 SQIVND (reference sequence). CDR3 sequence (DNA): TGTGCCAGTCGGGACAGGGGTGGCCAGCCCCAGCATTTT. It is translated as CASRDRGGQPQHF.

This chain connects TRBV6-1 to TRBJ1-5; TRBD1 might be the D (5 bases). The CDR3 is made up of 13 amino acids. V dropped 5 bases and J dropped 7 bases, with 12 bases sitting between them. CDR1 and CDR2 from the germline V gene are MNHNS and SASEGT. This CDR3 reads CASSLIGGQPQHF. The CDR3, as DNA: TGTGCCAGCAGTTTAATCGGGGGGCAGCCCCAGCATTTT.

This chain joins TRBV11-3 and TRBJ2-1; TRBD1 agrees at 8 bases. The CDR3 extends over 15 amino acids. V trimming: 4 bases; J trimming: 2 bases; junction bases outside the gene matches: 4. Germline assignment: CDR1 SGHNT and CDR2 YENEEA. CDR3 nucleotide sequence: TGTGCCAGCAGCTCCGGGACAGGTACCTACAATGAGCAGTTCTTC. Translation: CASSSGTGTYNEQFF. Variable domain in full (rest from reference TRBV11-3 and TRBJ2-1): EAGVVQSPRYKIIEKKQPVAFWCNPISGHNTLYWYLQNLGQGPELLIRYENEEAVDDSQLPKDRFSAERLKGVDSTLKIQPAELGDSAVYLCASSSGTGTYNEQFFGPGTRLTVL.

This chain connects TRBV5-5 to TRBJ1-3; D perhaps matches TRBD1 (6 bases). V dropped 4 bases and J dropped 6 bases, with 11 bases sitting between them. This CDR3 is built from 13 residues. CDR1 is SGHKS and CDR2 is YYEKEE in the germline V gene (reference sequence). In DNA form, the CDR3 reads TGTGCCAGCAGCCAAGGACAGCTAAACACCATATATTTT. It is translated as CASSQGQLNTIYF.

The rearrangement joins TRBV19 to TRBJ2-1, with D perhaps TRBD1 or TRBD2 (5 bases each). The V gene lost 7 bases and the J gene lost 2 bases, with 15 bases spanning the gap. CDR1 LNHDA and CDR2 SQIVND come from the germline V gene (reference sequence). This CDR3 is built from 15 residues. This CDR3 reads CASIRDRFTYNEQFF. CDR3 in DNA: TGTGCCAGTATCCGGGACCGCTTTACCTACAATGAGCAGTTCTTC.

Here the CDR3 reads CASSLVTNYGYTF. CDR3 DNA: TGTGCCAGCAGCTTAGTAACTAACTATGGCTACACCTTC. The gene calls are TRBV7-2 and TRBJ1-2, with D hard to call. The CDR3 has 13 residues. V lost 1 base and J lost 0, with 3 bases in between. From germline, CDR1 is SGHTA and CDR2 FQGNSA.

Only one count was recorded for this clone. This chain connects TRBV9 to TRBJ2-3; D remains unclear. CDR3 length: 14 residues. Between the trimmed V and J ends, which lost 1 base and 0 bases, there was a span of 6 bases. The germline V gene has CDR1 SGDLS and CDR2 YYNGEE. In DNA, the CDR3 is TGTGCCAGCAGCGTAAGACTTAGCACAGATACGCAGTATTTT. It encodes CASSVRLSTDTQYF. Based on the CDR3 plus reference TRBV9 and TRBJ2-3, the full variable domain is DSGVTQTPKHLITATGQRVTLRCSPRSGDLSVYWYQQSLDQGLQFLIQYYNGEERAKGNILERFSAQQFPDLHSELNLSSLELGDSALYFCASSVRLSTDTQYFGPGTRLTVL.

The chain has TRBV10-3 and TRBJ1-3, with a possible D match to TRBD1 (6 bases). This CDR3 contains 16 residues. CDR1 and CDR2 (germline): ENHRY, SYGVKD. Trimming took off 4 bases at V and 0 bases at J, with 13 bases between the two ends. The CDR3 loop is CAISGQDTSSGNTIYF. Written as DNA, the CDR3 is TGTGCCATCAGTGGACAGGACACGAGCTCTGGAAACACCATATATTTT.

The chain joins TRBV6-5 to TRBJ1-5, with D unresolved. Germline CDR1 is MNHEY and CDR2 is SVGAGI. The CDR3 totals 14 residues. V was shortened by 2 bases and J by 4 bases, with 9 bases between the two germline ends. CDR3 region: CASSYGPENQPQHF. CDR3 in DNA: TGTGCCAGCAGTTACGGGCCGGAAAATCAGCCCCAGCATTTT.

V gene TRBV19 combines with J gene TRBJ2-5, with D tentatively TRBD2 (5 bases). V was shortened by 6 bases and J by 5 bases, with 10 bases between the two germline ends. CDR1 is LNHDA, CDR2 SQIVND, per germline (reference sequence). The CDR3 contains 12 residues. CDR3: CASSMDWETQYF. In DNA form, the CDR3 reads TGTGCCAGTAGCATGGACTGGGAGACCCAGTACTTC.

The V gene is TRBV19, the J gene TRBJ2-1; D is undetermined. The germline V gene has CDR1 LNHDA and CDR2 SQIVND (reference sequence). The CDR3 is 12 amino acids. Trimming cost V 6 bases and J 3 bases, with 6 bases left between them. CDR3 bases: TGTGCCAGTAGCGGAAGCTACAATGAGCAGTTCTTC. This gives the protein CASSGSYNEQFF. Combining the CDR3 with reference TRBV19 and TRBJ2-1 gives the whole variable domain DGGITQSPKYLFRKEGQNVTLSCEQNLNHDAMYWYRQDPGQGLRLIYYSQIVNDFQKGDIAEGYSVSREKKESFPLTVTSAQKNPTAFYLCASSGSYNEQFFGPGTRLTVL.

CDR3 DNA sequence: TGTGCCAGCAGTCTTGCAGGAGCGGGGGGTTACGAGCAGTACTTC. Translated: CASSLAGAGGYEQYF. The genes are TRBV27 and TRBJ2-7, with 9 bases that match TRBD2. J gave up 4 bases and V 5 bases, and 9 bases lay outside the gene matches. CDR1 is MNHEY, CDR2 SMNVEV, per germline (reference sequence). The CDR3 spans 15 residues.

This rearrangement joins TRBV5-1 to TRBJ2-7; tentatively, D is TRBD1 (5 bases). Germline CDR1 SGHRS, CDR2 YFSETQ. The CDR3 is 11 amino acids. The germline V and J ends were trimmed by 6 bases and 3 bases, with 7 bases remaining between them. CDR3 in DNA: TGCGCCAGCATGGGGCACTACGAGCAGTACTTC. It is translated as CASMGHYEQYF.

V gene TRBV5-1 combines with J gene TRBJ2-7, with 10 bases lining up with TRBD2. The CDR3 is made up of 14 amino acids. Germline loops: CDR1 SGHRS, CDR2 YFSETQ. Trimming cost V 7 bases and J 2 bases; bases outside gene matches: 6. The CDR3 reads CASGTSGTTYEQYF. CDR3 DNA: TGCGCCAGCGGAACTAGCGGGACTACCTACGAGCAGTACTTC.

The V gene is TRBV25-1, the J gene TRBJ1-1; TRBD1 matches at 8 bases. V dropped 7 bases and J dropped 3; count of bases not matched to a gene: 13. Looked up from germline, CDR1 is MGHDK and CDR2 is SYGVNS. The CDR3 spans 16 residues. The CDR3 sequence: CASTTTGARWYTEAFF. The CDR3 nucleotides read TGTGCCAGCACCACGACAGGGGCCAGGTGGTACACTGAAGCTTTCTTT.

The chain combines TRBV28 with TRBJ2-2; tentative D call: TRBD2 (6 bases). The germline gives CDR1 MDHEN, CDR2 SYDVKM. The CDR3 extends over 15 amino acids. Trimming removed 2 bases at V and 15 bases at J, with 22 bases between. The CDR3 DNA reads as TGTGCCAGCAGTTTAGGGGCGGGGAGCGGCGGGTCGATGTTTTTT. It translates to CASSLGAGSGGSMFF.

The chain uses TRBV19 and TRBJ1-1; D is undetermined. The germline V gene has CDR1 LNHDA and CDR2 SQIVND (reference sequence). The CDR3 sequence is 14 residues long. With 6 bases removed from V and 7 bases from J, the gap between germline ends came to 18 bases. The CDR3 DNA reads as TGTGCCAGTAGACGATTATCCTCCGGATTTGAAGCTTTCTTT. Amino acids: CASRRLSSGFEAFF.

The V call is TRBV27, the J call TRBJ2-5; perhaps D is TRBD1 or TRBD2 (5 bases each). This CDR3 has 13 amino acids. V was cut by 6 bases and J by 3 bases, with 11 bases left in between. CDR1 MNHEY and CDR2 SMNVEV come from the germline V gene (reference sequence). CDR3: CASRRGREETQYF. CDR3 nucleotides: TGTGCCAGCAGACGGGGCAGGGAAGAGACCCAGTACTTC.

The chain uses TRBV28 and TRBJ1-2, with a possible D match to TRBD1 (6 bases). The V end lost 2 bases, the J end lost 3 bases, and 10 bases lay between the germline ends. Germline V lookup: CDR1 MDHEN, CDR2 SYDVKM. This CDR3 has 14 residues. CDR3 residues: CASSLPQGHYGYTF. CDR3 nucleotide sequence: TGTGCCAGCAGTTTACCCCAGGGGCACTATGGCTACACCTTC.

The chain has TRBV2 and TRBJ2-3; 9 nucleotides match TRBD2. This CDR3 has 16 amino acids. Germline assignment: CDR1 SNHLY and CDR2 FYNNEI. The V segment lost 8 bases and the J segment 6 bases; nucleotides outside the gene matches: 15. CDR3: CASLGFVLAGMDTQYF. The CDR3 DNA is TGTGCCAGCCTCGGCTTTGTGCTAGCGGGAATGGATACGCAGTATTTT.

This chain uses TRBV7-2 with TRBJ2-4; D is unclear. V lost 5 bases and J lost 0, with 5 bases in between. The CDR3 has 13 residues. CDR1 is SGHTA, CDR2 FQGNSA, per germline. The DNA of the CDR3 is TGTGCCAGCAGCCCCAAAGCCAAAAACATTCAGTACTTC. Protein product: CASSPKAKNIQYF.

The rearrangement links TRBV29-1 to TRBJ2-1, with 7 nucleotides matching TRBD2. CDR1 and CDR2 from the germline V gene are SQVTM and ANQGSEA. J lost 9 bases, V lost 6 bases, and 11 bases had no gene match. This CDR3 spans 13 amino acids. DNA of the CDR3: TGCAGCGTCGGCCCCATGGGGGGGTCTGAGCAGTTCTTC. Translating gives CSVGPMGGSEQFF.

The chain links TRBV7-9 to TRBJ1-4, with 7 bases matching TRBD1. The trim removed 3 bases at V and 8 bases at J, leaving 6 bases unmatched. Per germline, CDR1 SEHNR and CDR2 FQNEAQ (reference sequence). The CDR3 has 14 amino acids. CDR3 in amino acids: CASSLTGPREKLFF. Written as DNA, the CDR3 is TGTGCCAGCAGCTTGACAGGGCCGCGGGAAAAACTGTTTTTT.

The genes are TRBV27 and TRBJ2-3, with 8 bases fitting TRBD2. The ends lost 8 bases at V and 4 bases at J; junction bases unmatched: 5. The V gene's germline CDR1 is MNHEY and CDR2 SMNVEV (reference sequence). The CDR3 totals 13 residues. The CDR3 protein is CASRGLAPDTQYF. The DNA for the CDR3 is TGTGCCAGCCGAGGACTAGCTCCAGATACGCAGTATTTT.

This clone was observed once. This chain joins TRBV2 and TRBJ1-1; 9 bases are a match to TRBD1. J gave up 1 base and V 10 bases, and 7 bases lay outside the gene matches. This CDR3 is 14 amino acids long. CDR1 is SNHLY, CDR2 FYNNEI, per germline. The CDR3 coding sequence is TGTGCCACCACAGACAGGGGGGGGAACACTGAAGCTTTCTTT. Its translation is CATTDRGGNTEAFF.

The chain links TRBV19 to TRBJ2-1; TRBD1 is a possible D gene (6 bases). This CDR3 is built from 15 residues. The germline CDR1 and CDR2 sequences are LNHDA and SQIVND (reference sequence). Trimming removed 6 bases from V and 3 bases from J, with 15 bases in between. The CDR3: CASRTTGTFYNEQFF. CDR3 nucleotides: TGTGCCAGTAGGACCACCGGGACATTCTACAATGAGCAGTTCTTC.

The CDR3 coding sequence is TGCGCCAGCAGCTATACAACTAATGAAAAACTGTTTTTT. It codes for CASSYTTNEKLFF. The chain has TRBV5-1 and TRBJ1-4, with D uncertain. The V and J ends lost 3 bases and 0 bases respectively, with 3 bases between them. The CDR3 totals 13 residues. The V gene's germline CDR1 is SGHRS and CDR2 YFSETQ.

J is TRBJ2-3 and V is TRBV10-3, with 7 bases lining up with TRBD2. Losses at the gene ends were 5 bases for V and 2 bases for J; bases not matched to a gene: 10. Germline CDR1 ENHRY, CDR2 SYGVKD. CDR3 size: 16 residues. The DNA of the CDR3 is TGTGCCATCAGTACCGTGGGGGGGGGAAACACAGATACGCAGTATTTT. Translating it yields CAISTVGGGNTDTQYF.

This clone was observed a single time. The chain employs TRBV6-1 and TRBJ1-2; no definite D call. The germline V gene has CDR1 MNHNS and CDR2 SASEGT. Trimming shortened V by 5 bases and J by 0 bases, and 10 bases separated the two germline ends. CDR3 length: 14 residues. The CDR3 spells CASSPGIPNYGYTF. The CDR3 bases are TGTGCCAGCAGTCCCGGGATCCCTAACTATGGCTACACCTTC.

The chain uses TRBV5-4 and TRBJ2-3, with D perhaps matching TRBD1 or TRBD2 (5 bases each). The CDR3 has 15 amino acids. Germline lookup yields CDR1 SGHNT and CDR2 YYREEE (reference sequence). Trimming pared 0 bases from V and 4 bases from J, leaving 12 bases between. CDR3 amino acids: CASSLAKVGADTQYF. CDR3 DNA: TGTGCCAGCAGCTTGGCCAAGGTGGGGGCAGATACGCAGTATTTT.